These T cell receptor beta chains were read from a single sample in a study of cytomegalovirus exposure and HLA in healthy donors. The method was immunoSEQ multiplex PCR; TCRdb's version includes in-frame clones alone and lacks a portion of them. The data hold around 170,000 clones, with over 60% observed a single time. The sequencing input was PBMCs. These receptors all come from a girl between 5 and 17 years old in good health and CMV-seronegative. The CDR3 runs from the conserved cysteine through the conserved F or W. The order of the fields is CDR3 protein, CDR3 DNA, clone size, J gene, D gene, V gene. The D gene is left open where the match is weak. A row's size may be missing; if present it is once, few, many or a size class.

CDR3 protein: CASARAKNTGELFF; CDR3 DNA: TGCGCCAGCGCGAGGGCCAAAAACACCGGGGAGCTGTTTTTT; clone size: .; J gene: TRBJ2-2; D gene: .; V gene: TRBV10-1
CDR3 protein: CASSEWRELFF; CDR3 DNA: TGTGCCAGCAGTGAATGGCGGGAGCTGTTTTTT; clone size: .; J gene: TRBJ2-2; D gene: .; V gene: TRBV2
CDR3 protein: CASPRGQGFHEQYF; CDR3 DNA: TGTGCCAGCCCCCGGGGACAGGGGTTCCACGAGCAGTACTTC; clone size: few; J gene: TRBJ2-7; D gene: .; V gene: TRBV21-1
CDR3 protein: CASSLPGTGSHEQYF; CDR3 DNA: TGTGCCAGCAGCTTACCGGGGACAGGGTCCCACGAGCAGTACTTC; clone size: .; J gene: TRBJ2-7; D gene: TRBD1; V gene: TRBV7-3
CDR3 protein: CASSLGDRRQVNTEAFF; CDR3 DNA: TGTGCCAGCAGCTTAGGCGACAGGAGACAAGTGAACACTGAAGCTTTCTTT; clone size: few; J gene: TRBJ1-1; D gene: .; V gene: TRBV7-9
CDR3 protein: CASSSTSGGGGEQFF; CDR3 DNA: TGTGCCAGCAGCTCGACTAGCGGGGGGGGAGGTGAGCAGTTCTTC; clone size: few; J gene: TRBJ2-1; D gene: TRBD2; V gene: TRBV7-8
CDR3 protein: CASSNSHRAYNSPLHF; CDR3 DNA: TGTGCCAGCAGCAATAGTCACAGGGCCTATAATTCACCCCTCCACTTT; clone size: .; J gene: TRBJ1-6; D gene: .; V gene: TRBV21-1
CDR3 protein: CASSEPTGGGNTEAFF; CDR3 DNA: TGTGCCAGCAGTGAACCCACAGGGGGCGGGAACACTGAAGCTTTCTTT; clone size: .; J gene: TRBJ1-1; D gene: TRBD1; V gene: TRBV2
CDR3 protein: CASSTEDREDSPLHF; CDR3 DNA: TGTGCCAGTAGTACCGAGGACAGGGAGGATTCACCCCTCCACTTT; clone size: .; J gene: TRBJ1-6; D gene: TRBD1; V gene: TRBV19
CDR3 protein: CASNQLAGGQETQYF; CDR3 DNA: TGTGCCAGCAACCAACTAGCGGGGGGGCAAGAGACCCAGTACTTC; clone size: .; J gene: TRBJ2-5; D gene: TRBD2; V gene: TRBV6-6
CDR3 protein: CASSGTGGSGNTIYF; CDR3 DNA: TGTGCCAGCAGTGGGACAGGGGGCTCTGGAAACACCATATATTTT; clone size: .; J gene: TRBJ1-3; D gene: TRBD1; V gene: TRBV6-1
CDR3 protein: CASSDNRETGANVLTF; CDR3 DNA: TGTGCCAGCAGTGATAACAGGGAAACTGGGGCCAACGTCCTGACTTTC; clone size: .; J gene: TRBJ2-6; D gene: .; V gene: TRBV2
CDR3 protein: CASSSATGDNGYTF; CDR3 DNA: TGTGCCAGCAGTTCCGCGACAGGGGATAATGGCTACACCTTC; clone size: .; J gene: TRBJ1-2; D gene: TRBD1; V gene: TRBV28
CDR3 protein: CATREVPTGELFF; CDR3 DNA: TGCGCCACCCGAGAGGTCCCCACCGGGGAGCTGTTTTTT; clone size: few; J gene: TRBJ2-2; D gene: .; V gene: TRBV5-1
CDR3 protein: CASSTPQGAMNQPQHF; CDR3 DNA: TGTGCCAGTAGTACCCCACAGGGGGCTATGAATCAGCCCCAGCATTTT; clone size: .; J gene: TRBJ1-5; D gene: TRBD1; V gene: TRBV19
CDR3 protein: CASSTRTGSYEQYF; CDR3 DNA: TGTGCCAGCAGCACCAGGACAGGCAGCTACGAGCAGTACTTC; clone size: .; J gene: TRBJ2-7; D gene: TRBD1; V gene: TRBV7-9
CDR3 protein: CASSPEDRGYEQYF; CDR3 DNA: TGCGCCAGCAGCCCAGAGGACAGGGGCTACGAGCAGTACTTC; clone size: .; J gene: TRBJ2-7; D gene: TRBD1; V gene: TRBV4-1
CDR3 protein: CASSLGQGRDTEAFF; CDR3 DNA: TGCGCCAGCAGCTTGGGACAGGGGCGTGACACTGAAGCTTTCTTT; clone size: .; J gene: TRBJ1-1; D gene: TRBD1; V gene: TRBV5-1
CDR3 protein: CSVDTSRGLSYGYTF; CDR3 DNA: TGCAGCGTTGACACCTCCAGGGGCTTGAGCTATGGCTACACCTTC; clone size: .; J gene: TRBJ1-2; D gene: .; V gene: TRBV29-1
CDR3 protein: CASSVSRGSGYEQYF; CDR3 DNA: TGTGCCAGTAGTGTATCAAGGGGTAGTGGCTACGAGCAGTACTTC; clone size: .; J gene: TRBJ2-7; D gene: .; V gene: TRBV19
CDR3 protein: CASSQVPGTVETQYF; CDR3 DNA: TGTGCCAGCAGCCAGGTGCCCGGGACAGTAGAGACCCAGTACTTC; clone size: .; J gene: TRBJ2-5; D gene: TRBD1; V gene: TRBV5-4
CDR3 protein: CASSKRTRGTDTQYF; CDR3 DNA: TGTGCCAGCAGCAAACGGACTCGCGGCACAGATACGCAGTATTTT; clone size: .; J gene: TRBJ2-3; D gene: .; V gene: TRBV7-9
CDR3 protein: CASSRGEEDEQYF; CDR3 DNA: TGCGCCAGCAGCCGGGGAGAGGAAGACGAGCAGTACTTC; clone size: .; J gene: TRBJ2-7; D gene: .; V gene: TRBV4-1
CDR3 protein: CASLKHGQGGTEAFF; CDR3 DNA: TGTGCCAGCTTGAAACATGGGCAGGGTGGTACTGAAGCTTTCTTT; clone size: .; J gene: TRBJ1-1; D gene: .; V gene: TRBV19
CDR3 protein: CASSLEGQGGYTF; CDR3 DNA: TGTGCCAGCAGCTTAGAAGGGCAGGGTGGCTACACCTTC; clone size: .; J gene: TRBJ1-2; D gene: .; V gene: TRBV7-9
CDR3 protein: CASSLVDGGNSPLHF; CDR3 DNA: TGTGCCAGCAGCTTGGTTGACGGGGGGAATTCACCCCTCCACTTT; clone size: .; J gene: TRBJ1-6; D gene: .; V gene: TRBV5-4
CDR3 protein: CASSLGAGFFTDTQYF; CDR3 DNA: TGTGCCAGCAGCTTGGGTGCGGGCTTCTTCACAGATACGCAGTATTTT; clone size: once; J gene: TRBJ2-3; D gene: .; V gene: TRBV5-4
CDR3 protein: CAWSQPGVGNTIYF; CDR3 DNA: TGTGCCTGGAGTCAACCAGGGGTCGGAAACACCATATATTTT; clone size: .; J gene: TRBJ1-3; D gene: .; V gene: TRBV30
CDR3 protein: CASSENRYNEQFF; CDR3 DNA: TGTGCCAGCAGTGAAAACAGGTACAATGAGCAGTTCTTC; clone size: .; J gene: TRBJ2-1; D gene: .; V gene: TRBV6-1
CDR3 protein: CASSLGGVWTDTQYF; CDR3 DNA: TGTGCCAGCAGCTTAGGCGGGGTCTGGACAGATACGCAGTATTTT; clone size: once; J gene: TRBJ2-3; D gene: .; V gene: TRBV7-3
CDR3 protein: CASSSQGGSTDTQYF; CDR3 DNA: TGTGCCAGCAGCTCACAGGGGGGGAGCACAGATACGCAGTATTTT; clone size: .; J gene: TRBJ2-3; D gene: .; V gene: TRBV7-3
CDR3 protein: CASKDIVSLNYGYTF; CDR3 DNA: TGTGCCAGCAAGGACATAGTCTCCCTTAACTATGGCTACACCTTC; clone size: .; J gene: TRBJ1-2; D gene: .; V gene: TRBV11-1
CDR3 protein: CAWSASGYNEQFF; CDR3 DNA: TGTGCCTGGTCGGCATCGGGCTACAATGAGCAGTTCTTC; clone size: .; J gene: TRBJ2-1; D gene: .; V gene: TRBV30
CDR3 protein: CASSADGLAGETQYF; CDR3 DNA: TGTGCCAGCAGCGCGGACGGACTAGCGGGGGAGACCCAGTACTTC; clone size: .; J gene: TRBJ2-5; D gene: TRBD2; V gene: TRBV9
CDR3 protein: CASSFGGGGFPGELFF; CDR3 DNA: TGTGCCAGCAGCTTTGGAGGGGGCGGTTTTCCCGGGGAGCTGTTTTTT; clone size: .; J gene: TRBJ2-2; D gene: .; V gene: TRBV5-6
CDR3 protein: CASGLVPSGGDTQYF; CDR3 DNA: TGTGCTAGTGGTTTGGTACCCTCCGGAGGAGATACGCAGTATTTT; clone size: .; J gene: TRBJ2-3; D gene: .; V gene: TRBV12-5
CDR3 protein: CASSSDGGGTEAFF; CDR3 DNA: TGCGCCAGCAGCTCGGATGGGGGCGGCACTGAAGCTTTCTTT; clone size: .; J gene: TRBJ1-1; D gene: .; V gene: TRBV5-1
CDR3 protein: CASSASGLAAEAFF; CDR3 DNA: TGTGCCAGCAGTGCATCCGGCCTAGCGGCCGAAGCTTTCTTT; clone size: .; J gene: TRBJ1-1; D gene: .; V gene: TRBV27
CDR3 protein: CASRHRGDFPEAFF; CDR3 DNA: TGTGCCAGCAGGCACAGGGGAGATTTTCCTGAAGCTTTCTTT; clone size: few; J gene: TRBJ1-1; D gene: TRBD1; V gene: TRBV6-7
CDR3 protein: CASSSAGTGNQPQHF; CDR3 DNA: TGTGCCAGCTCATCAGCAGGGACAGGGAATCAGCCCCAGCATTTT; clone size: once; J gene: TRBJ1-5; D gene: TRBD1; V gene: TRBV18
CDR3 protein: CASSWGGGMNTEAFF; CDR3 DNA: TGTGCCAGCAGCTGGGGCGGAGGGATGAACACTGAAGCTTTCTTT; clone size: few; J gene: TRBJ1-1; D gene: .; V gene: TRBV5-4
CDR3 protein: CASSIDSPGETYGYTF; CDR3 DNA: TGTGCCAGTAGTATAGATAGTCCAGGGGAGACCTATGGCTACACCTTC; clone size: .; J gene: TRBJ1-2; D gene: .; V gene: TRBV19
CDR3 protein: CASSQAGGRQPQHF; CDR3 DNA: TGCGCCAGCAGCCAGGCAGGGGGAAGACAGCCCCAGCATTTT; clone size: .; J gene: TRBJ1-5; D gene: TRBD1; V gene: TRBV4-1
CDR3 protein: CSVRGTGVDEQYF; CDR3 DNA: TGCAGCGTTCGGGGGACAGGAGTCGACGAGCAGTACTTC; clone size: .; J gene: TRBJ2-7; D gene: TRBD1; V gene: TRBV29-1
CDR3 protein: CASSYSTSPEAFF; CDR3 DNA: TGTGCCAGCAGTTACTCGACAAGCCCTGAAGCTTTCTTT; clone size: .; J gene: TRBJ1-1; D gene: .; V gene: TRBV6-5
CDR3 protein: CASSGGGQGPTDNYGYTF; CDR3 DNA: TGTGCCAGCAGCGGAGGTGGACAGGGCCCCACTGATAACTATGGCTACACCTTC; clone size: .; J gene: TRBJ1-2; D gene: TRBD1; V gene: TRBV9
CDR3 protein: CASSSRGSAETQYF; CDR3 DNA: TGTGCCAGCAGCTCAAGGGGGTCAGCTGAGACCCAGTACTTC; clone size: .; J gene: TRBJ2-5; D gene: .; V gene: TRBV5-5
CDR3 protein: CASRGQGGNTIYF; CDR3 DNA: TGTGCCAGCAGAGGACAGGGGGGAAACACCATATATTTT; clone size: .; J gene: TRBJ1-3; D gene: TRBD1; V gene: TRBV25-1
CDR3 protein: CASSPGGGGNQPQHF; CDR3 DNA: TGTGCCAGCTCACCGGGGGGAGGGGGCAATCAGCCCCAGCATTTT; clone size: .; J gene: TRBJ1-5; D gene: .; V gene: TRBV18
CDR3 protein: CASSADRNSPLHF; CDR3 DNA: TGTGCCAGCAGTGCGGACAGAAATTCACCCCTCCACTTT; clone size: .; J gene: TRBJ1-6; D gene: .; V gene: TRBV6-5
CDR3 protein: CASSSTSKNEQFF; CDR3 DNA: TGTGCCAGCAGCTCGACTAGCAAGAATGAGCAGTTCTTC; clone size: .; J gene: TRBJ2-1; D gene: TRBD2; V gene: TRBV2
CDR3 protein: CASRKTGEEKLFF; CDR3 DNA: TGTGCCAGCAGGAAGACAGGGGAGGAAAAACTGTTTTTT; clone size: .; J gene: TRBJ1-4; D gene: TRBD1; V gene: TRBV6-4
CDR3 protein: CASSPLGRGDYGYTF; CDR3 DNA: TGCGCCAGCAGCCCCCTAGGGCGGGGCGACTATGGCTACACCTTC; clone size: .; J gene: TRBJ1-2; D gene: .; V gene: TRBV4-1
CDR3 protein: CASSLGLPSGANVLTF; CDR3 DNA: TGTGCCAGCAGCTTAGGACTGCCCTCTGGGGCCAACGTCCTGACTTTC; clone size: .; J gene: TRBJ2-6; D gene: .; V gene: TRBV7-9
CDR3 protein: CATSGGTGRNTEAFF; CDR3 DNA: TGTGCCACCAGCGGGGGGACAGGGAGGAACACTGAAGCTTTCTTT; clone size: .; J gene: TRBJ1-1; D gene: TRBD1; V gene: TRBV15
CDR3 protein: CASSDTGDSPLHF; CDR3 DNA: TGTGCCAGCAGCGATACAGGGGATTCACCCCTCCACTTT; clone size: many; J gene: TRBJ1-6; D gene: TRBD1; V gene: TRBV7-8
CDR3 protein: CASKDRGTEAFF; CDR3 DNA: TGTGCCAGTAAGGATCGCGGGACTGAAGCTTTCTTT; clone size: .; J gene: TRBJ1-1; D gene: .; V gene: TRBV19
CDR3 protein: CASKNRGSQAEAFF; CDR3 DNA: TGTGCCAGTAAGAACAGGGGAAGTCAAGCTGAAGCTTTCTTT; clone size: once; J gene: TRBJ1-1; D gene: TRBD1; V gene: TRBV19
CDR3 protein: CASSIGSGLAGRREQFF; CDR3 DNA: TGTGCCAGTAGTATAGGTTCAGGACTAGCGGGGAGAAGGGAGCAGTTCTTC; clone size: .; J gene: TRBJ2-1; D gene: TRBD2; V gene: TRBV19
CDR3 protein: CASSSYDRFDGYTF; CDR3 DNA: TGTGCCAGCAGTTCGTACGACAGGTTCGATGGCTACACCTTC; clone size: once; J gene: TRBJ1-2; D gene: .; V gene: TRBV27